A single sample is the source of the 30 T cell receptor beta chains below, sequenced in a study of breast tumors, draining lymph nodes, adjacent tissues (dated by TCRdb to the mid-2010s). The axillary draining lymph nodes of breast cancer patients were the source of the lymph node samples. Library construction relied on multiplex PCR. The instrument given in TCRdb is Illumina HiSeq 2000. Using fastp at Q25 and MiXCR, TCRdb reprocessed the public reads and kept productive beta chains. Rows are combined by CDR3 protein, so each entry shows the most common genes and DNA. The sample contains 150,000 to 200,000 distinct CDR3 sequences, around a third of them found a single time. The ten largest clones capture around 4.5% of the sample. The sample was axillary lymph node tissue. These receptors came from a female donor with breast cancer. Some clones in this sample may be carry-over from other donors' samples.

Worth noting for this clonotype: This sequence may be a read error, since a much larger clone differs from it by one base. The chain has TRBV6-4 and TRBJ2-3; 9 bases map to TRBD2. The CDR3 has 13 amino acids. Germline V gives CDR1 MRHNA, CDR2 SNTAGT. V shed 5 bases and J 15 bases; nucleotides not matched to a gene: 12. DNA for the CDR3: TGTGCCAGCAGTCAAGAGGAAGCGGGAGGAAGATATTTT. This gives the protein CASSQEEAGGRYF.

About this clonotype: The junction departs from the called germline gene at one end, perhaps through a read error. CDR3 residues: CAGSQDPGLAGYEQYF. In DNA, the CDR3 is TGTGCCGGCAGCCAAGATCCAGGACTAGCGGGCTACGAGCAGTACTTC. J is TRBJ2-7 and V is TRBV4-2, with 11 bases aligning to TRBD2. In germline, CDR1 is LGHNA, CDR2 YNFKEQ. The CDR3 has 16 residues.

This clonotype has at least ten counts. For the CDR3, the DNA is TGTGCCAGCAGCTTGGGCCTAGCGGGGGGCGGGGAGACCCAGTACTTC. Translated, it gives CASSLGLAGGGETQYF. This chain links TRBV3-1 with TRBJ2-5; 11 nucleotides agree with TRBD2. CDR1 LGHDT and CDR2 YNNKEL come from the germline V gene (reference sequence). V gave up 5 bases and J gave up 5 bases; unmatched junction bases: 10. This CDR3 has 16 residues.

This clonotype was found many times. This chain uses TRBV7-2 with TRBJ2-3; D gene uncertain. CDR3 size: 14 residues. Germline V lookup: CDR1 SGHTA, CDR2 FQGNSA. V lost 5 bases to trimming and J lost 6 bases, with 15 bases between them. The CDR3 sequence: CASSTGNDLDTQYF. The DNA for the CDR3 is TGTGCCAGCAGCACCGGCAACGATCTGGATACGCAGTATTTT.

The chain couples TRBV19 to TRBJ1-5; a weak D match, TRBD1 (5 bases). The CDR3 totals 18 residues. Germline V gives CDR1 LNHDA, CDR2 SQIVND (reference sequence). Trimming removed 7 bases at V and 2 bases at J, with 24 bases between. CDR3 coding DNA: TGTGCCAGTAAGGGGATGGGAGATTACACCCAGGGCAATCAGCCCCAGCATTTT. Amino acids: CASKGMGDYTQGNQPQHF.

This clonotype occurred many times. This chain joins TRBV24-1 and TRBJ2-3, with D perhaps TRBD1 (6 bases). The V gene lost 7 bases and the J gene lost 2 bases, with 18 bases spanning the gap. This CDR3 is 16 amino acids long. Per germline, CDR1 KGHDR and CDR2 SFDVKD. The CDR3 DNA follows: TGTGCCACCAGCGTGACCGGGACACCAAACACAGATACGCAGTATTTT. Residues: CATSVTGTPNTDTQYF.

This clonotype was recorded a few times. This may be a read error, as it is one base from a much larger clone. CDR3 amino acids: CSASPSGRGSEQYF. CDR3 sequence (DNA): TGCAGTGCTAGTCCGAGCGGGAGAGGCTCCGAGCAGTACTTC. The chain combines TRBV20-1 with TRBJ2-7, with 8 positions matching TRBD2. CDR1 and CDR2 (germline): DFQATT, SNEGSKA (reference sequence). The trim removed 3 bases at V and 6 bases at J, leaving 10 bases unmatched. This CDR3 comprises 14 residues.

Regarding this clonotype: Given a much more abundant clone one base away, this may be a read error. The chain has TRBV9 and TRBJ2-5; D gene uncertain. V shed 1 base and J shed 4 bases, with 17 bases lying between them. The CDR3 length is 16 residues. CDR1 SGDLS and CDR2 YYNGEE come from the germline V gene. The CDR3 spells CASSVNPETMRETQYF. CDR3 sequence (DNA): TGTGCCAGCAGCGTAAATCCCGAAACCATGAGAGAGACCCAGTACTTC.

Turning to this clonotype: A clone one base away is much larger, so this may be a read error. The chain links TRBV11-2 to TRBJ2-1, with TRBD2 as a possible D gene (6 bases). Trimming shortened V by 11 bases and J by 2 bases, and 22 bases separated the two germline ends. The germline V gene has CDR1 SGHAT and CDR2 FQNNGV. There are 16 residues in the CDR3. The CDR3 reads CAGTLGGRSTYNEQFF. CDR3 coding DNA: TGTGCCGGCACCCTTGGGGGGAGATCAACCTACAATGAGCAGTTCTTC. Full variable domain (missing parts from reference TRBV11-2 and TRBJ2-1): EAGVAQSPRYKIIEKRQSVAFWCNPISGHATLYWYQQILGQGPKLLIQFQNNGVVDDSQLPKDRFSAERLKGVDSTLKIQPAKLEDSAVYLCAGTLGGRSTYNEQFFGPGTRLTVL.

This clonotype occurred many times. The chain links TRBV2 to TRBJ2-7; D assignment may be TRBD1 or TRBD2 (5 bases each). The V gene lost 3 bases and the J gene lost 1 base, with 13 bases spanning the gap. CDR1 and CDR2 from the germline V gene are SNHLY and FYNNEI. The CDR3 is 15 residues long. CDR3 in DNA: TGTGCCAGCAGTGAGGGGACCCCGGGATCCTACGAGCAGTACTTC. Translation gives CASSEGTPGSYEQYF. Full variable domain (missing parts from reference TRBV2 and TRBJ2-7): EPEVTQTPSHQVTQMGQEVILRCVPISNHLYFYWYRQILGQKVEFLVSFYNNEISEKSEIFDDQFSVERPDGSNFTLKIRSTKLEDSAMYFCASSEGTPGSYEQYFGPGTRLTVT.

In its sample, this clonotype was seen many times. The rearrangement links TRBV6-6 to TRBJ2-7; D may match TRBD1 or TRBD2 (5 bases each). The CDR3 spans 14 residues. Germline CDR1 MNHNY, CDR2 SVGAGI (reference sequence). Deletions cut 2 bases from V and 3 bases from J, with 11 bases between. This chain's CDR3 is CASSYHTGGYEQYF. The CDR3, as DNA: TGTGCCAGCAGTTACCATACTGGGGGCTACGAGCAGTACTTC.

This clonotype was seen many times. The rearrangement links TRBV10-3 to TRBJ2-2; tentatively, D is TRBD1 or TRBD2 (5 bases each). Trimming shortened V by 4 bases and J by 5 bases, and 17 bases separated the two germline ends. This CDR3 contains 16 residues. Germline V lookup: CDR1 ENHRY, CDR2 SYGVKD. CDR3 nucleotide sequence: TGTGCCATCAGTGGGGGCAGGATAGGGACGACCGGGGAGCTGTTTTTT. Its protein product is CAISGGRIGTTGELFF.

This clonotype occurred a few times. CDR3 protein: CASSYSIGGPISSYEQYF. In nucleotides, the CDR3 is TGTGCCAGCAGTTACTCGATCGGTGGCCCGATAAGCTCCTACGAGCAGTACTTC. This chain uses TRBV6-5 with TRBJ2-7; D is undetermined. The V end lost 0 bases, the J end lost 0 bases, and 18 bases lay between the germline ends. Germline CDR1 and CDR2: MNHEY and SVGAGI. This CDR3 has 18 amino acids.

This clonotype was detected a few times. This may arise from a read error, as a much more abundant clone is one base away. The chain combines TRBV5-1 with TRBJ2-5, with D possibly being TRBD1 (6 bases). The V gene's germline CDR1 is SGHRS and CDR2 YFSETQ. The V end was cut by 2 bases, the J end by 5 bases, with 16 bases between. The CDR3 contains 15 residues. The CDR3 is CASSLVGQRHETQYF. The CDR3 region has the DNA TGCGCCAGCAGCTTAGTTGGACAGAGACACGAGACCCAGTACTTC. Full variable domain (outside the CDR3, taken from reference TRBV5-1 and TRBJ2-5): KAGVTQTPRYLIKTRGQQVTLSCSPISGHRSVSWYQQTPGQGLQFLFEYFSETQRNKGNFPGRFSGRQFSNSRSEMNVSTLELGDSALYLCASSLVGQRHETQYFGPGTRLLVL.

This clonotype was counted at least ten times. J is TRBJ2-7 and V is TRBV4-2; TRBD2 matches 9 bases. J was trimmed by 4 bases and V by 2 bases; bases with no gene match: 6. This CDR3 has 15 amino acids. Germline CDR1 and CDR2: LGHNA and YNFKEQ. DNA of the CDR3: TGTGCCAGCAGCCAACCAACTAGCGGGTTATACGAGCAGTACTTC. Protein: CASSQPTSGLYEQYF.

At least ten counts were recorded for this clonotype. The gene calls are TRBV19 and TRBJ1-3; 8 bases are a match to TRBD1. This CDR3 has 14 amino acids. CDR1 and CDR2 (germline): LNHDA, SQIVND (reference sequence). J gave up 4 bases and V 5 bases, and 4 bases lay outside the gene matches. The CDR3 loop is CASSRQGRGNTIYF. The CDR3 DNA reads TGTGCCAGTAGTCGACAGGGGAGAGGAAACACCATATATTTT.

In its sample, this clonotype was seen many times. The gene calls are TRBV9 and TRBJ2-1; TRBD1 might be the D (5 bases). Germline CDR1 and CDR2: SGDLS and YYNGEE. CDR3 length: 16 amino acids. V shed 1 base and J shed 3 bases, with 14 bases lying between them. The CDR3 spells CASSVKENTGYNEQFF. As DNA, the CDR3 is TGTGCCAGCAGCGTAAAAGAGAATACAGGCTACAATGAGCAGTTCTTC. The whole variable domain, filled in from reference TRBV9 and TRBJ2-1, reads DSGVTQTPKHLITATGQRVTLRCSPRSGDLSVYWYQQSLDQGLQFLIQYYNGEERAKGNILERFSAQQFPDLHSELNLSSLELGDSALYFCASSVKENTGYNEQFFGPGTRLTVL.

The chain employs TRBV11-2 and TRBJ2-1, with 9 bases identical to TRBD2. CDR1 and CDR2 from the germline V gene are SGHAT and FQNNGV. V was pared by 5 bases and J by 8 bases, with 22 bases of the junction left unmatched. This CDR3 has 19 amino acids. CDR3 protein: CASSRTPSWMREGQDEQFF. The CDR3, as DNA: TGTGCCAGCAGCCGAACTCCGAGTTGGATGCGGGAGGGCCAGGATGAGCAGTTCTTC.

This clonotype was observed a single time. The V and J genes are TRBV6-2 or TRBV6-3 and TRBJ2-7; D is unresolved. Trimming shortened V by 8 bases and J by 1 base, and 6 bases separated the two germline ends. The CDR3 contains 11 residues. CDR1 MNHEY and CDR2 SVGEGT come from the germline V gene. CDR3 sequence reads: CASGPSYEQYF. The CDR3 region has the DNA TGTGCCAGCGGCCCTTCCTACGAGCAGTACTTC.

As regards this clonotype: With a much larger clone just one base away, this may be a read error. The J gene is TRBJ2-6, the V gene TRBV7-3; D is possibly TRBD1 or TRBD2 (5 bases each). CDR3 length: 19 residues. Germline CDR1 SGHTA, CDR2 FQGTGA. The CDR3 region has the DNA TGTGCCAGCAGCCCCGCCGGGACCCTACCTCCCTCTGGGCCCAACGTCCTGACTTTC. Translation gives CASSPAGTLPPSGPNVLTF.

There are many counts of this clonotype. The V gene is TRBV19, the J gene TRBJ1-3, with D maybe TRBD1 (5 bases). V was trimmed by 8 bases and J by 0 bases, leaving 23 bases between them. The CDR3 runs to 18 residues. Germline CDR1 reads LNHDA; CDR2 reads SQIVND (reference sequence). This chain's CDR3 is CASGSRASTGISGNTIYF. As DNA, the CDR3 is TGTGCCAGTGGCAGCAGGGCCTCAACCGGCATCTCTGGAAACACCATATATTTT.

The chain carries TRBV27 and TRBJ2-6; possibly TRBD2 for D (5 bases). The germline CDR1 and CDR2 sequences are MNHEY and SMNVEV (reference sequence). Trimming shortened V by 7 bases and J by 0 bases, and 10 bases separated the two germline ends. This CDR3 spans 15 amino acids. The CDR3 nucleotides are TGTGCCAGCAAACTTGGGAGCTCTGGGGCCAACGTCCTGACTTTC. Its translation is CASKLGSSGANVLTF.

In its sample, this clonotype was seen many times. The CDR3 reads CASSQERDGNTIYF. The CDR3 nucleotides are TGCGCCAGCAGCCAAGAAAGGGATGGAAACACCATATATTTT. The rearrangement links TRBV4-1 to TRBJ1-3, with unresolved D. V shed 0 bases and J shed 3 bases, with 6 bases lying between them. CDR1 is MGHRA, CDR2 YSYEKL, per germline. The CDR3 runs to 14 residues.

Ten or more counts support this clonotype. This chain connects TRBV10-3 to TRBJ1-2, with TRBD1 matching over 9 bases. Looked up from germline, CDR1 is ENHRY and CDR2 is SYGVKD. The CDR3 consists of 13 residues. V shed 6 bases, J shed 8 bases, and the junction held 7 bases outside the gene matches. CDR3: CAISHPGTGGYTF. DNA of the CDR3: TGTGCCATCAGCCACCCCGGGACAGGGGGCTACACCTTC.

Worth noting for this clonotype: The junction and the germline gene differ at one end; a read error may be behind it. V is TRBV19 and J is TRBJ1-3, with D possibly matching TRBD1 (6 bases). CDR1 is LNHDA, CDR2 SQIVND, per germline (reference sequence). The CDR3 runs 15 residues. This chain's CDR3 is CASSIGGGPGNTIYF. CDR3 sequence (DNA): TGCGCCAGTAGTATTGGGGGGGGGCCTGGAAACACCATATATTTT. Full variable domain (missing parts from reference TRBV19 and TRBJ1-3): DGGITQSPKYLFRKEGQNVTLSCEQNLNHDAMYWYRQDPGQGLRLIYYSQIVNDFQKGDIAEGYSVSREKKESFPLTVTSAQKNPTAFYLCASSIGGGPGNTIYFGEGSWLTVV.

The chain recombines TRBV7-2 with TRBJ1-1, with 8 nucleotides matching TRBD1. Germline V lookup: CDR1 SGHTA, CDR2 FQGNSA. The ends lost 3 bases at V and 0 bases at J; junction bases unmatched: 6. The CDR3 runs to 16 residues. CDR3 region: CASSLGGQGLNTEAFF. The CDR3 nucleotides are TGTGCCAGCAGCTTGGGAGGACAGGGCTTGAACACTGAAGCTTTCTTT.

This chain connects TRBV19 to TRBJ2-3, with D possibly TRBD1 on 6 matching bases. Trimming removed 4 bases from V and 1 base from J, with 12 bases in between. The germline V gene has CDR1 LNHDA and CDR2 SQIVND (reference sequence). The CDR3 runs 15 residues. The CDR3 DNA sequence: TGTGCCAGTAGTAGGGTGGGGGCCGGCACAGATACGCAGTATTTT. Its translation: CASSRVGAGTDTQYF.

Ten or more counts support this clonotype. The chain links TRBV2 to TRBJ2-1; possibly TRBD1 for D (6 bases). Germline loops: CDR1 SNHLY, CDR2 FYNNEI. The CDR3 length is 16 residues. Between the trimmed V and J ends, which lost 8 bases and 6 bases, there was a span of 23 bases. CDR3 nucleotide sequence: TGTGCCAGCGGGAAATGGCGGCAGGGGAACGCCAATGAGCAGTTCTTC. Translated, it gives CASGKWRQGNANEQFF.

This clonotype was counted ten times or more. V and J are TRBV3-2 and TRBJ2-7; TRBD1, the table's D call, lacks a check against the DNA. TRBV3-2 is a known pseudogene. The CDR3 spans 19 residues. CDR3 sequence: CASSQDQGQLRTTPYEQYF. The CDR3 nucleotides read TGTGCCAGCAGCCAAGATCAGGGACAGCTCCGAACGACACCTTACGAGCAGTACTTC.

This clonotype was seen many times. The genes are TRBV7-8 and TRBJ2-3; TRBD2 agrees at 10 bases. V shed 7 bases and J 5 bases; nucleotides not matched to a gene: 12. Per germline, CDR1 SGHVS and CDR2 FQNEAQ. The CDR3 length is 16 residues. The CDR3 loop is CASKASGGAGGDTQYF. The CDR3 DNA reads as TGTGCCAGCAAAGCGAGCGGGGGGGCCGGGGGAGATACGCAGTATTTT.